This T cell receptor beta chain was captured in a study of CD8+ T cells in alopecia areata. In the study overall: The drug, tofacitinib, lasted 6 to 18 months, followed by 6 months off drug.

Reverse transcribed after extraction, RNA yielded cDNA as the sequencing template. TCRdb's copy holds only in-frame clones and misses some; the assay was immunoSEQ multiplex PCR. The profile shows 60,000 to 85,000 clones, around 29% of them singletons. V shed 5 bases and J 0 bases; nucleotides not matched to a gene: 4. The CDR3 is 14 residues long. Looked up from germline, CDR1 is SQVTM and CDR2 is ANQGSEA. General observations from the study: Expanded CD8+ clones among the top 100, as well as scalp clonality, were significantly decreased by tofacitinib.

Treatment here: oral pan-JAK inhibitor, 5-10 mg twice daily. Starting from PBMCs, sorting isolated CD4+ and CD8+ T cells. With regard to this clone: The antigen is not known.

The receptor comes from a human donor with alopecia areata. The genes are TRBV29-1 and TRBJ1-2; 9 bases match TRBD1. Sequenced material: CD8+ T cells sorted from blood, taken at week 4, from a patient treated with tofacitinib. The CDR3 spells CSVRDREPNYGYTF. The CDR3 nucleotides read TGCAGCGTTAGGGACAGGGAACCTAACTATGGCTACACCTTC. The complete variable domain, with remaining parts taken from reference TRBV29-1 and TRBJ1-2, reads SAVISQKPSRDICQRGTSLTIQCQVDSQVTMMFWYRQQPGQSLTLIATANQGSEATYESGFVIDKFPISRPNLTFSTLTVSNMSPEDSSIYLCSVRDREPNYGYTFGSGTRLTVV.